This T cell receptor (beta chain) was found in a study of blood T cell repertoires in COVID-19. The V gene's germline CDR1 is LGHDT and CDR2 YNNKEL (reference sequence). The trim removed 4 bases at V and 3 bases at J, leaving 5 bases unmatched. This CDR3 has 15 residues. Generated by immunoSEQ multiplex PCR, the TCRdb table keeps only in-frame clones and is missing some. The table has 150,000 or so clones, around 82% seen once; the top ten hold 15%. The chain joins TRBV3-1 (or the pseudogene TRBV3-2) to TRBJ2-1; 8 nucleotides agree with TRBD2. This receptor was taken from a human donor with acute or convalescent COVID-19. The donor label of this sample is uncertain. Material for sequencing was peripheral blood. The CDR3 here is CASSLTSGYYNEQFF. In DNA form, the CDR3 reads TGTGCCAGCAGCCTTACTAGCGGTTACTACAATGAGCAGTTCTTC.